Listed below are T cell receptor beta chains from one sample, sequenced in a study of shared clonotypes between healthy human individuals. Clones were read by immunoSEQ multiplex PCR, and TCRdb kept only the in-frame ones, dropping some. The table records over 2 million clones, roughly 90% of them present only once. The sample comprised naive CD4+ T cells from PBMCs. These receptors were taken from a man aged 18 to 29 in good health. Some clones in this sample may be carry-over from other donors' samples. Each CDR3 is given with its conserved first and last residue. D genes are given only for firm matches. Clone size appears in some rows only: once, few, many, or a class for an expanded clone.

size: NA; D: TRBD2; J: TRBJ2-5; V: TRBV5-1; CDR3: CASSLSPATSVQETQYF; DNA: TGCGCCAGCAGCTTGAGTCCCGCGACTAGCGTACAAGAGACCCAGTACTTC
size: NA; D: TRBD1; J: TRBJ1-5; V: TRBV27; CDR3: CASRQKWSGGQGNQPQHF; DNA: TGTGCCAGCAGACAAAAGTGGAGTGGGGGACAGGGAAATCAGCCCCAGCATTTT
size: NA; D: TRBD1; J: TRBJ2-5; V: TRBV7-9; CDR3: CASSLGGQGVTQYF; DNA: TGTGCCAGCAGCTTAGGCGGACAGGGGGTGACCCAGTACTTC
size: NA; D: TRBD1; J: TRBJ1-3; V: TRBV11-2; CDR3: CASSFYRGRSGNTIYF; DNA: TGTGCCAGCAGCTTTTACAGGGGGAGGTCTGGAAACACCATATATTTT
size: NA; D: NA; J: TRBJ2-7; V: TRBV28; CDR3: CASSLAGNRKSEQYF; DNA: TGTGCCAGCAGTTTAGCAGGGAATAGAAAATCAGAGCAGTACTTC
size: NA; D: NA; J: TRBJ1-4; V: TRBV25-1; CDR3: CASSRGVFEKLFF; DNA: TGTGCCAGCAGTAGAGGGGTTTTTGAAAAACTGTTTTTT
size: NA; D: TRBD1; J: TRBJ1-1; V: TRBV6-6; CDR3: CASSRGQVMMNTEAFF; DNA: TGTGCCAGCTCGCGGGGACAGGTGATGATGAACACTGAAGCTTTCTTT
size: NA; D: NA; J: TRBJ2-7; V: TRBV5-4; CDR3: CASSPRGGPGYEQYF; DNA: TGTGCCAGCAGCCCCCGGGGCGGGCCCGGGTACGAGCAGTACTTC
size: few; D: NA; J: TRBJ1-4; V: TRBV9; CDR3: CASSVGTLNEKLFF; DNA: TGTGCCAGCAGCGTAGGGACCCTTAATGAAAAACTGTTTTTT
size: NA; D: TRBD1; J: TRBJ2-2; V: TRBV4-1; CDR3: CASTSRQGVGSGELFF; DNA: TGCGCCAGCACTAGTCGACAGGGGGTAGGTTCCGGGGAGCTGTTTTTT
size: NA; D: NA; J: TRBJ2-1; V: TRBV7-2; CDR3: CASSLQFSSPLQFF; DNA: TGTGCCAGCAGCTTACAATTCTCTTCCCCTCTGCAGTTCTTC
size: NA; D: NA; J: TRBJ2-7; V: TRBV7-9; CDR3: CASSAGRSSEQYF; DNA: TGTGCCAGCAGCGCGGGGCGCTCCTCCGAGCAGTACTTC
size: NA; D: TRBD2; J: TRBJ2-3; V: TRBV5-1; CDR3: CASSSLAGGADTQYF; DNA: TGCGCCAGCAGCTCCCTAGCGGGAGGGGCAGATACGCAGTATTTT
size: NA; D: NA; J: TRBJ2-3; V: TRBV29-1; CDR3: CSVESEGIDTQYF; DNA: TGCAGCGTTGAAAGCGAGGGTATAGATACGCAGTATTTT
size: once; D: NA; J: TRBJ2-1; V: TRBV5-1; CDR3: CASSDSGQPGNEQFF; DNA: TGCGCCAGCAGCGACTCGGGGCAACCGGGCAATGAGCAGTTCTTC
size: NA; D: NA; J: TRBJ2-3; V: TRBV15; CDR3: CATSYDGARTDTQYF; DNA: TGTGCCACCAGCTACGACGGGGCCCGCACAGATACGCAGTATTTT
size: NA; D: TRBD2; J: TRBJ2-5; V: TRBV7-9; CDR3: CASSSLAAPFETQYF; DNA: TGTGCCAGCAGCTCACTAGCGGCCCCTTTTGAGACCCAGTACTTC
size: NA; D: TRBD2; J: TRBJ2-1; V: TRBV6-6; CDR3: CASSSRLAGVYNEQFF; DNA: TGTGCCAGCAGTTCGAGACTAGCGGGAGTTTACAATGAGCAGTTCTTC
size: few; D: NA; J: TRBJ1-2; V: TRBV19; CDR3: CASRDTGSYGYTF; DNA: TGTGCCAGTCGGGACACTGGATCCTATGGCTACACCTTC
size: NA; D: NA; J: TRBJ2-1; V: TRBV6-1; CDR3: CASSEGTIWVSKQFF; DNA: TGTGCCAGCAGTGAAGGTACGATCTGGGTTTCGAAGCAGTTCTTC
size: NA; D: TRBD2; J: TRBJ2-5; V: TRBV5-1; CDR3: CASSLGTSALFFQETQYF; DNA: TGCGCCAGCAGCTTGGGGACTAGCGCTCTATTTTTCCAAGAGACCCAGTACTTC
size: NA; D: NA; J: TRBJ1-1; V: TRBV11-2; CDR3: CASSLEDSYTEAFF; DNA: TGTGCCAGCAGCTTAGAAGATTCTTACACTGAAGCTTTCTTT
size: NA; D: NA; J: TRBJ2-3; V: TRBV10-3; CDR3: CAIRPQEYTDTQYF; DNA: TGTGCCATCAGACCACAGGAGTACACAGATACGCAGTATTTT
size: NA; D: TRBD1; J: TRBJ1-1; V: TRBV7-2; CDR3: CASSLERGLDTEAFF; DNA: TGTGCCAGCAGCTTGGAGAGGGGGCTGGATACTGAAGCTTTCTTT
size: few; D: NA; J: TRBJ2-6; V: TRBV5-1; CDR3: CASSFGSGANVLTF; DNA: TGCGCCAGCAGCTTCGGCTCTGGGGCCAACGTCCTGACTTTC
size: NA; D: TRBD2; J: TRBJ2-3; V: TRBV7-2; CDR3: CASSPSLAVGTDTQYF; DNA: TGTGCCAGCAGCCCCTCCCTAGCGGTTGGCACAGATACGCAGTATTTT
size: NA; D: TRBD1; J: TRBJ1-2; V: TRBV5-1; CDR3: CASSRTGAGYGYTF; DNA: TGCGCCAGCAGCCGTACAGGGGCCGGCTATGGCTACACCTTC
size: NA; D: NA; J: TRBJ1-3; V: TRBV9; CDR3: CASSVEGSSGNTIYF; DNA: TGTGCCAGCAGCGTAGAGGGTAGCTCTGGAAACACCATATATTTT
size: NA; D: TRBD2; J: TRBJ2-7; V: TRBV28; CDR3: CASSLGGSGSIIYEQYF; DNA: TGTGCCAGCAGTTTAGGAGGTAGCGGGAGTATAATTTACGAGCAGTACTTC
size: few; D: TRBD1; J: TRBJ1-4; V: TRBV9; CDR3: CASSVAPTGSNEKLFF; DNA: TGTGCCAGCAGCGTAGCCCCGACAGGGTCTAATGAAAAACTGTTTTTT
size: NA; D: NA; J: TRBJ1-3; V: TRBV18; CDR3: CATIETNSGNTIYF; DNA: TGTGCCACCATCGAAACAAACTCTGGAAACACCATATATTTT
size: NA; D: NA; J: TRBJ1-4; V: TRBV28; CDR3: CASSSPGHPKISEKLFF; DNA: TGTGCCAGCAGTTCCCCCGGACATCCGAAAATTAGTGAAAAACTGTTTTTT
size: NA; D: TRBD2; J: TRBJ2-7; V: TRBV6-5; CDR3: CASSYPGLAGTEQYF; DNA: TGTGCCAGCAGCTACCCGGGACTAGCGGGAACCGAGCAGTACTTC
size: few; D: NA; J: TRBJ1-2; V: TRBV2; CDR3: CASSERVYGYTF; DNA: TGTGCCAGCAGTGAAAGGGTCTATGGCTACACCTTC
size: once; D: NA; J: TRBJ2-3; V: TRBV7-7; CDR3: CASSFPGDTQYF; DNA: TGTGCCAGCAGCTTTCCGGGGGACACGCAGTATTTT
size: NA; D: NA; J: TRBJ1-4; V: TRBV30; CDR3: CAWCPHTATNEKLFF; DNA: TGTGCCTGGTGTCCACACACAGCAACTAATGAAAAACTGTTTTTT
size: NA; D: TRBD2; J: TRBJ2-1; V: TRBV6-1; CDR3: CASSESVAGPYNEQFF; DNA: TGTGCCAGCAGTGAATCAGTAGCGGGCCCCTACAATGAGCAGTTCTTC
size: NA; D: NA; J: TRBJ1-5; V: TRBV5-5; CDR3: CASSPAAGGNQPQHF; DNA: TGTGCCAGCAGCCCCGCGGCAGGCGGCAATCAGCCCCAGCATTTT
size: once; D: TRBD1; J: TRBJ2-7; V: TRBV27; CDR3: CASSQTGWGEQYF; DNA: TGTGCCAGCAGTCAGACAGGGTGGGGCGAGCAGTACTTC
size: few; D: TRBD1; J: TRBJ1-1; V: TRBV9; CDR3: CASSQKTGDTEAFF; DNA: TGTGCCAGCAGCCAAAAGACAGGGGACACTGAAGCTTTCTTT